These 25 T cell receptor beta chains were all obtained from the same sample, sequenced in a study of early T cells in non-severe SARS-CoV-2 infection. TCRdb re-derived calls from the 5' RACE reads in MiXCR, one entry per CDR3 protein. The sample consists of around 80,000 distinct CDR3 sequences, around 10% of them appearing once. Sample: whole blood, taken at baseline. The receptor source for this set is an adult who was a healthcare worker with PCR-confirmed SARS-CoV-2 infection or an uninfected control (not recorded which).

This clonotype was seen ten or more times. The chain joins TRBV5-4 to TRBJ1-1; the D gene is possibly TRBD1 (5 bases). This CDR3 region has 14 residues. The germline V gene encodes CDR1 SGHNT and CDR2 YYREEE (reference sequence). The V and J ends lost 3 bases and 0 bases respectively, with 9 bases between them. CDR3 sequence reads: CASSSKGMNTEAFF. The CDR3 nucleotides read TGTGCCAGCAGCTCAAAGGGGATGAACACTGAAGCTTTCTTT.

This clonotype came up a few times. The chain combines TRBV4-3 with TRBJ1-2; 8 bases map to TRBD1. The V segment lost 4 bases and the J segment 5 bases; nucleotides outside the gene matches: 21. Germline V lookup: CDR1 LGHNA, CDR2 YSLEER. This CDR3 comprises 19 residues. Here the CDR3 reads CASSLSPGTGPLTPYGYTF. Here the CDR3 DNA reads TGCGCCAGCAGCCTTTCGCCCGGGACAGGCCCCCTTACACCGTATGGCTACACCTTC.

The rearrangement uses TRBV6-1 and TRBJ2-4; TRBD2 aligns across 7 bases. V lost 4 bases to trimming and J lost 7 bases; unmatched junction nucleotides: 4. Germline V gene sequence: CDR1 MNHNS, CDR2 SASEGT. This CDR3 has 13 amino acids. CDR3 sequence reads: CASSGTSVNIQYF. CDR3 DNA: TGTGCCAGCAGTGGAACTAGCGTGAACATTCAGTACTTC.

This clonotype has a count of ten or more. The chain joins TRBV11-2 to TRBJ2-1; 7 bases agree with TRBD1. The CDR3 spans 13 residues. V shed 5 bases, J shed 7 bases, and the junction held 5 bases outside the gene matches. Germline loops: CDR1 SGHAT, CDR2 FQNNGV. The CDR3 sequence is CASSLSRGNEQFF. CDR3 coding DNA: TGTGCCAGCAGCCTGAGCAGGGGGAATGAGCAGTTCTTC.

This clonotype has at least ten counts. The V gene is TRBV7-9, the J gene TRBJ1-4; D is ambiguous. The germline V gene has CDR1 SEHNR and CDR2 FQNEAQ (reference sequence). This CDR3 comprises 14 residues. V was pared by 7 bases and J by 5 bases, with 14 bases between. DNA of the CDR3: TGTGCCAGCATGCAGGCGGGAATCAATGAAAAACTGTTTTTT. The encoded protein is CASMQAGINEKLFF. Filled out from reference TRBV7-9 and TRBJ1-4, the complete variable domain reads DTGVSQNPRHKITKRGQNVTFRCDPISEHNRLYWYRQTLGQGPEFLTYFQNEAQLEKSRLLSDRFSAERPKGSFSTLEIQRTEQGDSAMYLCASMQAGINEKLFFGSGTQLSVL.

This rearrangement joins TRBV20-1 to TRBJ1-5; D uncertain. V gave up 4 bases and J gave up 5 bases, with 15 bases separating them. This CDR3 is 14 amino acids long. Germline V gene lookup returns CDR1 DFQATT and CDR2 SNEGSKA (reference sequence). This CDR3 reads CSATLGERHQPQHF. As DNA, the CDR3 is TGCAGTGCTACCTTAGGAGAAAGACATCAGCCCCAGCATTTT.

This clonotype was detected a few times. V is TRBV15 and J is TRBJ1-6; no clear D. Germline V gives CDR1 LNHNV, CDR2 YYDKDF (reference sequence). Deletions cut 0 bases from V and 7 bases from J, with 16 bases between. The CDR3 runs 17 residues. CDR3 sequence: CATSRDPSRIPNSPLHF. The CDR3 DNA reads TGTGCCACCAGCAGAGACCCCAGCCGGATCCCCAATTCACCCCTCCACTTT.

CDR3 sequence (DNA): TGCGCCAGCAGCCAAGATGGGCTTTTGAACACTGAAGCTTTCTTT. It codes for CASSQDGLLNTEAFF. The V gene is TRBV4-3, the J gene TRBJ1-1; no reliable D call. In germline, CDR1 is LGHNA, CDR2 YSLEER. The CDR3 sequence is 15 residues long. The V and J ends lost 0 bases and 0 bases respectively, with 8 bases between them.

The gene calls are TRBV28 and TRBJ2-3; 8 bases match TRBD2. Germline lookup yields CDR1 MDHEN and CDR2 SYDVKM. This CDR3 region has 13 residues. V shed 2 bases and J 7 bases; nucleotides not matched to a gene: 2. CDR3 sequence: CASSLQRGYTQYF. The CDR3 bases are TGTGCCAGCAGTTTACAGCGGGGGTATACGCAGTATTTT.

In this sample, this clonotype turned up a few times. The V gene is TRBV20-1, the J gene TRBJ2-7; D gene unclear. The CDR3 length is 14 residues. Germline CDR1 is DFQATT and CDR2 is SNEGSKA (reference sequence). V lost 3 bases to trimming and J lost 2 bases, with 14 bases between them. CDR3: CSARALTEPYEQYF. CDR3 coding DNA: TGCAGTGCTAGGGCGTTGACGGAACCCTACGAGCAGTACTTC.

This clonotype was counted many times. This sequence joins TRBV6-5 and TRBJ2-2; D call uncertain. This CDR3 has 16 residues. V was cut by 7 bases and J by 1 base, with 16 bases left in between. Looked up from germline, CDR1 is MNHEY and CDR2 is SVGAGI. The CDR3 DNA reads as TGTGCCAGCACCCCCCATGGAATGAGGAACACCGGGGAGCTGTTTTTT. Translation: CASTPHGMRNTGELFF.

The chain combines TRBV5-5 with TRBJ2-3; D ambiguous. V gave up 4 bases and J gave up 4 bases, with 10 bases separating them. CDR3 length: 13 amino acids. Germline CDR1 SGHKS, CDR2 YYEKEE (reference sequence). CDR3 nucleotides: TGTGCCAGCAGCCAGGTCGTCTCAGATACGCAGTATTTT. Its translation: CASSQVVSDTQYF.

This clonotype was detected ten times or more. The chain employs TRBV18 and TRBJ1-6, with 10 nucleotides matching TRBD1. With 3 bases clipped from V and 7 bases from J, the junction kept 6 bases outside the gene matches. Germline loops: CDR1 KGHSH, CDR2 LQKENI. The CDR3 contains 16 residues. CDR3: CASSPWDRGTNSPLHF. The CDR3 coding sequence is TGTGCCAGCTCACCTTGGGACAGGGGCACGAATTCACCCCTCCACTTT.

CDR3 amino acids: CASSLWDRDTDTQYF. As DNA, the CDR3 is TGCGCCAGCAGCTTGTGGGACAGGGACACAGATACGCAGTATTTT. The chain combines TRBV5-1 with TRBJ2-3, with 9 bases that match TRBD1. V shed 1 base, J shed 2 bases, and the junction held 2 bases outside the gene matches. Per germline, CDR1 SGHRS and CDR2 YFSETQ. This CDR3 has 15 residues.

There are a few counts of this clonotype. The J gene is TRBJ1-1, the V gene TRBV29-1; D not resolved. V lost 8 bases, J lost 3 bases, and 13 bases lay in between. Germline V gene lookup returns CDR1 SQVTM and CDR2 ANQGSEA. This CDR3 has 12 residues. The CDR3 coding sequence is TGCAGCCACACCCCGCCGGACACTGAAGCTTTCTTT. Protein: CSHTPPDTEAFF.

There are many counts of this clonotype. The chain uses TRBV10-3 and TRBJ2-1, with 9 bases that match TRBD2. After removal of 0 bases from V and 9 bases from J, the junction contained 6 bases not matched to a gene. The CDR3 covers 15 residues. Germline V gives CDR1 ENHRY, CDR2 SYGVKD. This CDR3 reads CAISESLAGVLEQFF. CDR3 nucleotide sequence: TGTGCCATCAGTGAGTCATTAGCGGGGGTGCTTGAGCAGTTCTTC.

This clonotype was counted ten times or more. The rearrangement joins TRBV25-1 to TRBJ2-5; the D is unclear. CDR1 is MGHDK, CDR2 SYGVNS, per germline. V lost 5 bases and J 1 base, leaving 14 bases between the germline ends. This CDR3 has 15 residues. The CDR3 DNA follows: TGTGCCAGCAGTCCGTGGACGGCTCCCCAAGAGACCCAGTACTTC. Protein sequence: CASSPWTAPQETQYF.

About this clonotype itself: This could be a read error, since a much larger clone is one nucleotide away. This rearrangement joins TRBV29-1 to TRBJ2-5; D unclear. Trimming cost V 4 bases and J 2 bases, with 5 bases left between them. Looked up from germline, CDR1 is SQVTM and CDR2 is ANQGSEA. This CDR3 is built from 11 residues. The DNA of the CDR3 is TGCAGCGTTGTGGAACAAGAGACCCAGTACTTC. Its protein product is CSVVEQETQYF.

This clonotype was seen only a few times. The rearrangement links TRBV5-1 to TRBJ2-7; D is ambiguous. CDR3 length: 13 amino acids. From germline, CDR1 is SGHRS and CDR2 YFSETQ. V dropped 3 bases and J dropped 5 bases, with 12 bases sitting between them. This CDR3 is CASSSSVGNEQYF. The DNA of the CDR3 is TGCGCCAGCAGCTCCAGCGTGGGCAACGAGCAGTACTTC. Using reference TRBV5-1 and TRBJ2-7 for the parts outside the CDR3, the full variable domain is KAGVTQTPRYLIKTRGQQVTLSCSPISGHRSVSWYQQTPGQGLQFLFEYFSETQRNKGNFPGRFSGRQFSNSRSEMNVSTLELGDSALYLCASSSSVGNEQYFGPGTRLTVT.

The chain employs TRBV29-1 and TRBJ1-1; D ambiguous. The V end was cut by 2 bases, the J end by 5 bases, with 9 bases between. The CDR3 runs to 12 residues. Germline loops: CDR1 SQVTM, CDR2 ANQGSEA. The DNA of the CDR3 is TGCAGCGTTGAAAAAAGGATAACTGAAGCTTTCTTT. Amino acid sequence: CSVEKRITEAFF.

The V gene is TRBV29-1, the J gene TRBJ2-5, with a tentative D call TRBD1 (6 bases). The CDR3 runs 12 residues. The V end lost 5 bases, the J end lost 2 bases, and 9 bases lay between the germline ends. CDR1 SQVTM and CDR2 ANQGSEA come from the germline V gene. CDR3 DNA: TGCAGCGTTATGGACAGACAAGAGACCCAGTACTTC. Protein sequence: CSVMDRQETQYF.

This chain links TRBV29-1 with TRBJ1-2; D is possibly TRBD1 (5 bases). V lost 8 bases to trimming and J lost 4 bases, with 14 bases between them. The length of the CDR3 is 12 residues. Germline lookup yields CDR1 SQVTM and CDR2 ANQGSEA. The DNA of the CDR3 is TGCAGCTCCCGGGACGGAATCTATGGCTACACCTTC. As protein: CSSRDGIYGYTF. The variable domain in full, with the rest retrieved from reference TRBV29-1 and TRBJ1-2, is SAVISQKPSRDICQRGTSLTIQCQVDSQVTMMFWYRQQPGQSLTLIATANQGSEATYESGFVIDKFPISRPNLTFSTLTVSNMSPEDSSIYLCSSRDGIYGYTFGSGTRLTVV.

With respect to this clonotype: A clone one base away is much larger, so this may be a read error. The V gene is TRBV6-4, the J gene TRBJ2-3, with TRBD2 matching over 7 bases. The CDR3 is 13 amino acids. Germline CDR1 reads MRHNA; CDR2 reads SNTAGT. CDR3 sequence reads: CASSGTTTDMQYF. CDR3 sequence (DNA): TGTGCCAGCAGCGGGACTACTACAGATATGCAGTATTTT.

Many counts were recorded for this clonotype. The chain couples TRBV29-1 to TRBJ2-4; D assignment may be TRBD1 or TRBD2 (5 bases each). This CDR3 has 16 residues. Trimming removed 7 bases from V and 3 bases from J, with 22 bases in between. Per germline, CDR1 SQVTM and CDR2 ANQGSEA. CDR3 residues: CSAEAVGEWGKNIQYF. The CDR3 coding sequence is TGCAGCGCTGAGGCCGTGGGGGAGTGGGGCAAAAACATTCAGTACTTC. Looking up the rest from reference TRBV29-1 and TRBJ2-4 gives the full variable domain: SAVISQKPSRDICQRGTSLTIQCQVDSQVTMMFWYRQQPGQSLTLIATANQGSEATYESGFVIDKFPISRPNLTFSTLTVSNMSPEDSSIYLCSAEAVGEWGKNIQYFGAGTRLSVL.

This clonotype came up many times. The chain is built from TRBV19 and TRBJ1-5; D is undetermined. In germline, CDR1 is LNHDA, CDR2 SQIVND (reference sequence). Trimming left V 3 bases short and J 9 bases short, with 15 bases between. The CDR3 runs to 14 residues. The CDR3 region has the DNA TGTGCCAGTAGTATGTTGGGCGCCCCGGGGCCCCAGCATTTT. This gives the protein CASSMLGAPGPQHF. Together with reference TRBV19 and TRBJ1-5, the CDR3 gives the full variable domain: DGGITQSPKYLFRKEGQNVTLSCEQNLNHDAMYWYRQDPGQGLRLIYYSQIVNDFQKGDIAEGYSVSREKKESFPLTVTSAQKNPTAFYLCASSMLGAPGPQHFGDGTRLSIL.